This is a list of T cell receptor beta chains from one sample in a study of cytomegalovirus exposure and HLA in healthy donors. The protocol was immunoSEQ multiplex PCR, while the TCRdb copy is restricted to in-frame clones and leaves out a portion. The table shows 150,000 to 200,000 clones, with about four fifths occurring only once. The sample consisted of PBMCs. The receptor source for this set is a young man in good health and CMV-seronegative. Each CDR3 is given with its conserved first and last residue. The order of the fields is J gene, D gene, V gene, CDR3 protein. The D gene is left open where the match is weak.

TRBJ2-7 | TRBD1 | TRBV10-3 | CAIGRTGGSYEQYF
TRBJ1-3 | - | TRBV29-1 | CSVRLSGNTIYF
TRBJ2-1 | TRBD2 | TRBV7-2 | CASSLQSGRNSYNEQFF
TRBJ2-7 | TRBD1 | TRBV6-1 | CASSARDREGYEQYF
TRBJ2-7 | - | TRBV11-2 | CASSLAGYEQYF
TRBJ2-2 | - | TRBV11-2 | CASSRGRAGELFF
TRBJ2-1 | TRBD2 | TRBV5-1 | CASSPGLAGGRDEQFF
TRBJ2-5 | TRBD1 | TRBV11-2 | CASSPRAGGFGTQYF
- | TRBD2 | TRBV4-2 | CASSQEKLAAYEQYF
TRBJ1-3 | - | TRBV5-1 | CASSLTDGSSGNTIYF
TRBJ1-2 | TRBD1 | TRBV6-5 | CASSPEGTANYGYTF
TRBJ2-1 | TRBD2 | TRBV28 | CASSSPGLAVTEQFF
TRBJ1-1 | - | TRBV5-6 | CASSAPGLGTEAFF
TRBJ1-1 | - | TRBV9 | CASSVGGSTEAFF
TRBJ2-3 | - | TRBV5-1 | CASRLEAYSTDTQYF
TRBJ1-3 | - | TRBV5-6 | CASSLGNIQGNTIYF
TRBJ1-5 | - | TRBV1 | CTSSQDLRQGPNQPQHF
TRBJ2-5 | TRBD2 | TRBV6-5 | CASSWGGETQYF
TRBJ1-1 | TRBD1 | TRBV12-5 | CASGSVTGERDKGTEAFF
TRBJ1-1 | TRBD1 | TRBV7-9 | CASSLRARTGGPEAFF
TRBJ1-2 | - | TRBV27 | CASSQGYGYTF
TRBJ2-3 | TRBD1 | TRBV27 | CASKYEQGARIDTQYF
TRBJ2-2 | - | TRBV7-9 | CASSADRNTGELFF
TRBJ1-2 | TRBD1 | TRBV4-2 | CASSHPGQFYGYTF
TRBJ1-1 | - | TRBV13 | CASNTGSAEAFF
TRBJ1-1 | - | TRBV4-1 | CASSQDGGFKRNTEAFF
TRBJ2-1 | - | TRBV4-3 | CASSQENRFNEQFF
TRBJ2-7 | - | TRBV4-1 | CASSQEGAGLLSYEQYF
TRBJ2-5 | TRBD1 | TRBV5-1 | CASSLTGEETQYF
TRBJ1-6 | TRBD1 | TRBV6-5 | CASSYEGAQNSPLHF
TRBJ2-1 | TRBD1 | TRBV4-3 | CASSSPGQGYVEQFF
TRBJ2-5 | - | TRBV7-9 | CASSLQILAETQYF
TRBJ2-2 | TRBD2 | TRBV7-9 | CASSSLAGVGGELFF